This T cell receptor beta chain is drawn from a study of blood T cells in healthy people across ages. The CDR3 length is 16 residues. Germline values: CDR1 DFQATT, CDR2 SNEGSKA (reference sequence). V dropped 0 bases and J dropped 6 bases, with 18 bases sitting between them. A second PCR, run for about 7 to 11 cycles, used a sample-barcoded 5' primer plus a J-beta primer mix. One entry per CDR3 protein, called by TCRdb with MiXCR from the 5' RACE reads. The table records more than 1.4 million distinct CDR3 sequences, around two fifths of them present only once. PBMCs, at least 7 million per sample, were isolated.

What was sequenced was blood. This rearrangement joins TRBV20-1 to TRBJ2-1; D is tentatively TRBD1 or TRBD2 (5 bases each). The TCR originated in a young woman in good health. CDR3 in amino acids: CSARDGSSVGVNEQFF. CDR3 DNA sequence: TGCAGTGCTAGAGATGGGAGTTCGGTAGGGGTCAATGAGCAGTTCTTC.